Listed below are T cell receptor beta chains from one sample, sequenced in a study of shared clonotypes between healthy human individuals. Some clones are missing from TCRdb's copy, which holds only in-frame ones; the method was immunoSEQ multiplex PCR. Of over 2,000,000 clones listed, 85% to 95% were seen once; the top ten hold around 1.7%. The sample was naive CD8+ T cells from PBMCs. Receptor source: a man aged 18-30 years in good health. Some clones in this sample may be carry-over from other donors' samples. Each CDR3 is given with its conserved first and last residue. Fields, in order: J gene, V gene, D gene, CDR3 protein, CDR3 DNA. The D gene is left open where the match is weak.

j_call: TRBJ2-5
v_call: TRBV9
d_call: NA
cdr3_aa: CASSAGRIADAETQYF
cdr3_nt: TGTGCCAGCAGCGCAGGAAGGATCGCTGATGCGGAGACCCAGTACTTC

j_call: TRBJ2-1
v_call: TRBV5-1
d_call: TRBD2
cdr3_aa: CASRGLADSYNEQFF
cdr3_nt: TGCGCCAGCAGAGGACTAGCGGACTCCTACAATGAGCAGTTCTTC

j_call: TRBJ2-5
v_call: TRBV18
d_call: TRBD2
cdr3_aa: CASSPLAGGQETQYF
cdr3_nt: TGTGCCAGCTCACCACTAGCGGGAGGGCAAGAGACCCAGTACTTC

j_call: TRBJ2-7
v_call: TRBV27
d_call: NA
cdr3_aa: CASSLGQGPEQYF
cdr3_nt: TGTGCCAGCAGTTTAGGTCAGGGTCCCGAGCAGTACTTC

j_call: TRBJ1-1
v_call: TRBV7-6
d_call: NA
cdr3_aa: CASRGRQNTEAFF
cdr3_nt: TGTGCCAGCAGAGGGAGACAGAACACTGAAGCTTTCTTT

j_call: TRBJ2-7
v_call: TRBV27
d_call: NA
cdr3_aa: CASSLRAPVGPVYEQYF
cdr3_nt: TGTGCCAGCAGTTTACGCGCTCCGGTAGGACCGGTATACGAGCAGTACTTC

j_call: TRBJ2-2
v_call: TRBV5-4
d_call: TRBD2
cdr3_aa: CASRGDTGELFF
cdr3_nt: TGTGCCAGCCGGGGGGACACCGGGGAGCTGTTTTTT

j_call: TRBJ2-7
v_call: TRBV11-2
d_call: NA
cdr3_aa: CASSFSGEYEQYF
cdr3_nt: TGTGCCAGCAGCTTTTCGGGGGAATACGAGCAGTACTTC

j_call: TRBJ2-1
v_call: TRBV5-6
d_call: NA
cdr3_aa: CASSVGYEQFF
cdr3_nt: TGTGCCAGCAGCGTGGGATATGAGCAGTTCTTC

j_call: TRBJ2-1
v_call: TRBV25-1
d_call: NA
cdr3_aa: CASSVRLFTSPNEQFF
cdr3_nt: TGTGCCAGCAGTGTCCGACTCTTCACCTCCCCCAATGAGCAGTTCTTC

j_call: TRBJ2-5
v_call: TRBV9
d_call: NA
cdr3_aa: CASSGGPRGEGTQYF
cdr3_nt: TGTGCCAGCAGCGGTGGCCCTCGGGGAGAAGGGACCCAGTACTTC

j_call: TRBJ2-2
v_call: TRBV7-2
d_call: NA
cdr3_aa: CASSSNRRDTGELFF
cdr3_nt: TGTGCCAGCAGCTCAAACAGGAGGGACACCGGGGAGCTGTTTTTT

j_call: TRBJ1-3
v_call: TRBV27
d_call: NA
cdr3_aa: CASSLSNSRADTIYF
cdr3_nt: TGTGCCAGCAGTTTATCTAACAGTCGAGCGGACACCATATATTTT

j_call: TRBJ1-3
v_call: TRBV10-3
d_call: NA
cdr3_aa: CAIKAAGNTIYF
cdr3_nt: TGTGCCATCAAAGCGGCTGGAAACACCATATATTTT